The source of this TCR beta chain is a study of cytomegalovirus exposure and HLA in healthy donors listed by TCRdb under 2017. For the study in its entirety: An earlier analysis of under 600 of the donors reported approximately 270 Gb of sequence data and 100 million to 140 million unique TCR beta sequences from about 200 million T cells. Using immunosequencing, the study profiled T cell repertoires from approximately 700 subjects and related those repertoires to cytomegalovirus serostatus. All discovery cohort repertoires had been generated using a single sequencing platform. Among the 398 genotyped donors, 75% to 90% belonged to the genetic ancestry cluster associated with self-reported Caucasian donors. Genome-wide SNP genotypes for about three fifths of the roughly 670 donors were used in a later genetic analysis, which treated that subset as a discovery cohort. Because of strong linkage in the cohort, 4 to 6 DR-DQ haplotypes were treated as single units for association and clustering. HLA typing covered class I and class II loci at four-digit resolution. Typing coverage varied by locus: roughly 629-630 donors for A, B, C, DRB1 and DQB1; approximately 560 for DQA1; over 600 for DPA1; fewer than 480 for DPB1. Besides the first cohort of 666 subjects, a separate validation cohort made up of around 120 different subjects was used. In a later analysis, previously published TCR beta repertoires from fewer than 750 donors were re-analyzed and high-resolution HLA genotyping was added so that TCR occurrence patterns could be studied. The study aimed to test whether cataloging public T cell receptors could reveal signatures of past pathogen exposure. Donor age, sex, ethnicity and CMV serostatus were compiled alongside the repertoire data. To predict cytomegalovirus infection status, the study combined high-throughput TCR immunosequencing, statistical association of individual TCRs with disease status, and machine learning. An early release that covered fewer than 800 HLA-typed donors contained around 300 gigabases of sequencing data and roughly 84 million unique TCR sequences. Among a few hundred genotyped donors of the cohort, an average of about 240,000 unique TCR beta nucleotide sequences were sequenced per donor, 15% to 20% of them non-productive. To decide whether each TCR beta V gene segment behaved as functional or pseudogenic, an earlier analysis of 587 of the donors relied on high-throughput TCR beta sequencing. Rather than using new phenotypic data, the later analysis identified candidate immune exposures from TCR beta sequences and from how often those sequences occurred across donors.

The investigation overall reported the following: The presence/absence analyses assumed that sequencing depth was roughly uniform across donors, and that assumption may not be true. Some IMGT-functional V segments, including TRBV6-2 and TRBV6-3, could not be distinguished by the 87-base-pair reads and were therefore excluded. In vitro tests confirmed that three of the cytomegalovirus-associated TCR beta chains recognize cytomegalovirus antigens. V-gene and J-gene trimming of TCR beta chains was associated with a missense DCLRE1C variant in a later genetic analysis, and the association was replicated in an independent cohort. While some public TCRs were present in many individuals, most TCR sequences turned up only very rarely across donors. HLA typing was unavailable for some donors at each locus, so association tests used only the typed subset. A later analysis associated about 17,000 TCR beta sequences with specific HLA alleles at a false discovery rate of 0.05. According to the authors, the approach could potentially be generalized to other disease states and immunological phenotypes. According to a later analysis, most CMV-associated TCR beta chains appeared to be HLA-restricted, and the HLA associations seemed to be driven largely by CMV exposure. A cluster of highly shared sequence variants was judged likely to represent a technical artifact of the sequencing pipeline. When HLA alleles, especially DR and DQ, strongly co-occurred, TCR associations were difficult to assign to individual alleles. About 17 rarely observed V segments, including chromosome 9 orphons, were excluded from the earlier analysis of about 500 of the donors because counts were too low. In a later analysis, TCR association rates were found to vary across HLA loci, with the most associated TCRs seen for DRB1 alleles and the fewest for HLA-C alleles. In a later analysis, HLA-associated TCR beta chains were found to be more clonally expanded and to have lower generation probabilities than equally common non-associated chains. A further reported finding was that TCR beta sequences accurately predicted the HLA-A and HLA-B alleles for most subjects in the first cohort. Correlated functional status among segregating V segments might reflect linkage disequilibrium, but an unknown experimental factor could not be ruled out. The only immune exposure information available for the cohort was CMV serostatus. Several of the top co-occurrence clusters appeared to be linked to parvovirus B19, influenza, CMV and Epstein-Barr virus, according to a later analysis. Cytomegalovirus status was reported to be diagnosed by the classifier with high specificity and sensitivity in both the original and validation cohorts. A total of 164 TCR beta chains were listed by the study as associated with cytomegalovirus. A later genetic analysis reported fewer N-insertions in productive TCRs among donors in an Asian-associated ancestry cluster than the approximately 670-donor mean. Only TCR beta chains were sequenced in this cohort, and the absence of alpha or paired-chain data limited detectable features. Broadly in line with IMGT annotations, most TCR beta V segments showed up in productive rearrangements about 87% or about 30% of the time in an earlier analysis of 450 to 750 of the donors.

Libraries were constructed by the immunoSEQ multiplex PCR assay. For the multiplex PCR, a mixture combining 60 forward primers for TCR Vbeta segments and 13 reverse primers for TCR Jbeta segments was used. The CDR3 region of rearranged TCR beta genes was amplified from genomic DNA with a multiplex PCR assay. On the Illumina HiSeq System, the amplified TCR beta libraries were sequenced as 87-base-pair reads. Per the original workflow: In a later analysis, about 80 million unique TCR beta chains were counted across the 690 or so repertoires, and roughly 10 million of these chains were shared by at least two donors. A nearest-neighbor algorithm error-corrected the raw reads and collapsed the reads into unique sequences, merging closely related sequences to remove PCR and sequencing errors. V, D and J gene segments were assigned by aligning CDR3 sequences to IMGT reference sequences. For a sequence to be retained, at least a six-nucleotide match to both a V gene segment and a J gene segment was required. A rearrangement was called productive if the CDR3 had no stop codons and remained in frame with V and J, and every other rearrangement was called non-productive. CDR3 was defined by IMGT convention, running from the second conserved V-encoded cysteine to the conserved J-encoded phenylalanine. The earlier analysis of about 610 of the donors excluded sequences that lacked an unambiguous match to a single V gene segment. An earlier analysis of just under 600 of the donors called V segments functional above 56.7% productive rearrangements and segregating when the between-donor standard deviation exceeded 5%. A statistical classification framework was built for diagnosing cytomegalovirus status from the catalog of TCR beta chain sequences. In a later analysis, TCR nucleotide sequences were compared against IMGT/GENE-DB human TR gene sequences so that V and J genes could be assigned. Using the TCRdist pipeline, a later analysis assigned CDR3 sequences along with most-parsimonious VDJ recombination scenarios. In a later analysis, each TCR beta chain was defined by its CDR3 amino acid sequence together with its V-gene family, and reads without a unique V-gene family were excluded. As a way to deal with suspected cross-contamination and a sequencing artifact, a later analysis dropped over 550 nucleotide sequences that were highly shared and had low generation probability. In a later analysis, a clonal expansion index was calculated for each public chain from normalized within-repertoire ranks of inferred template counts. In a later analysis, generation probabilities were computed using a VDJ recombination model fitted to out-of-frame rearrangements, and the results were checked against IGoR. A later analysis scored TCR-TCR, TCR-HLA and TCR-CMV co-occurrence with hypergeometric tests, applying a repertoire-size bias correction to TCR pairs. To estimate false discovery rates, a later analysis permuted the HLA or CMV assignments 20 times. In a later analysis, co-occurring TCRs were grouped using DBSCAN, and TCRdist sequence similarity was added for clustering within HLA-allele-positive subsets. Co-occurrence clustering excluded repertoires with fewer than 30,000 or more than 120,000 public chains, plus five with anomalous nucleotide sharing. The immuneACCESS repertoire file appears here via TCRdb, limited to in-frame rearrangements. These files lack a portion of the clones; in checked studies, under half of the deficit traces to unresolved V genes, and the cause of the others is not known. Clonal size and the V and J genes are those of that table, whereas D and trimming came from the DNA. For this sample there are over 150,000 clones; around 86% appear just once. Approximately 6.5% of the sample rests with the top ten.

In regard to this clone: What this receptor recognizes is not known. Base qualities are missing; no much larger clone stands one base away.

The cohort comprised 666 healthy bone marrow donors. Cohort members were all nominally healthy when sampled, although unrecorded immune exposures were likely present. The donor was CMV seropositive and was included in the group of 250 to 300 seropositive cohort members. A peripheral blood sample was provided by each donor, and peripheral blood mononuclear cells were used for TCR beta sequencing. Genomic DNA was extracted from the blood cell samples with the Qiagen DNeasy Blood Extraction Kit. The CDR3, from cysteine to phenylalanine, totals 17 residues. Just CDR3 DNA is preserved here, 51 bases in frame from base 1. V is pared back by 4 bases and J by 0 bases, with 18 bases lying between the germline termini. The germline V gene yields KGHSH for CDR1 and LQKENI for CDR2.

This chain is built from TRBV18 and TRBJ1-2, and possibly TRBD1, on 5 matching bases. Sequencing was carried out using PBMCs. The TCR sequence derives from a woman aged 45-65 years in good health and CMV-seropositive. The CDR3 loop reads CASSRLSVRDPNYGYTF. The sequenced DNA: TGTGCCAGCTCACGCCTGAGCGTGCGGGACCCTAACTATGGCTACACCTTC.